This TCR beta chain was documented in a study of T cell responses to AZD1222 COVID-19 vaccine. V was trimmed by 1 base and J by 5 bases, leaving 14 bases between them. CDR3 length: 15 amino acids. Germline CDR1 and CDR2: LGHDT and YNNKEL (reference sequence). Findings and caveats of the study: The study found Spike-specific TCR breadth and depth rose after two AZD1222 doses. In a largely white British group with more females than males, clonal diversity was possibly underestimated. Scientists sampled the repertoires only once the peak T cell response had passed.

With regard to this clone: Its antigen is undetermined.

Clones were read by immunoSEQ multiplex PCR, and TCRdb kept only the in-frame ones, dropping some. This table has 90,000 to 120,000 clones, about 87% appearing once. This TCR was sampled from an adult in good health. The chain carries TRBV3-1 (or the pseudogene TRBV3-2) and TRBJ1-1, with D possibly matching TRBD1 (5 bases). The material sequenced was peripheral blood, taken on day 0 of AZD1222 vaccination. In DNA form, the CDR3 reads TGTGCCAGCAGCCAAGCCTTCCCCGGGGCAACTGAAGCTTTCTTT. Translating gives CASSQAFPGATEAFF.